This TCR beta chain was found in a study of blood T cell repertoires in COVID-19. The wider study: The United States, Italy and Spain supplied acute and convalescent COVID-19 samples. Nucleic acid was either cDNA or gDNA, and it came from T cells, B-cell-depleted T cells, or PBMCs.

In the original analysis: For nucleated cells, counts were estimated from reference gene primer amplification. Measured with immunoSEQ multiplex PCR; TCRdb has only the in-frame clones, and not every one. Clone size and the V and J calls come from that table; the DNA yielded D and trimming. The sample consists of about 61,000 clones, over 75% of them appearing once. Germline V lookup: CDR1 GTSNPN, CDR2 SVGIG (reference sequence). The CDR3 covers 12 residues. The V and J ends lost 2 bases and 3 bases respectively, with 8 bases between them. This TCR was sampled from a man older than 75 with active or convalescent COVID-19. The chain joins TRBV30 to TRBJ2-7, with a weak D call TRBD2 (5 bases). Specimen: peripheral blood. This CDR3 reads CAWSRADYEQYF. CDR3 coding DNA: TGTGCCTGGAGTCGAGCGGACTACGAGCAGTACTTC.